This TCR beta chain was identified in a study of blood T cell repertoires in COVID-19. Those who participated ranged in age from roughly 18 to 89 years and resided in 20 to 30 US areas. Which cohort a participant joined came from the clinical history participants gave. In the authors' methods: Estimation of nucleated cell counts was performed using reference gene primer amplification. TCRdb's copy holds only in-frame clones and misses some; the assay was immunoSEQ multiplex PCR. Clone size and V and J calls were adopted from that table, with D and trimming inferred from the DNA. The sample contains 300,000 to 350,000 clones, 90% of which appear only once. This TCR came from a woman in her late teens or twenties with acute COVID-19. The sample taken for sequencing was PBMCs or T cells enriched from blood (not recorded which).

The CDR3 sequence is CASSPPGQGSTDTQYF. Written as DNA, the CDR3 is TGTGCCAGCTCACCACCGGGACAGGGCAGCACAGATACGCAGTATTTT. The chain is built from TRBV18 and TRBJ2-3, with TRBD1 identical over 9 bases. The junction had 1 base not matched to a gene; V was cut back by 0 bases and J by 0 bases. The CDR3 is 16 amino acids. The germline gives CDR1 KGHSH, CDR2 LQKENI.